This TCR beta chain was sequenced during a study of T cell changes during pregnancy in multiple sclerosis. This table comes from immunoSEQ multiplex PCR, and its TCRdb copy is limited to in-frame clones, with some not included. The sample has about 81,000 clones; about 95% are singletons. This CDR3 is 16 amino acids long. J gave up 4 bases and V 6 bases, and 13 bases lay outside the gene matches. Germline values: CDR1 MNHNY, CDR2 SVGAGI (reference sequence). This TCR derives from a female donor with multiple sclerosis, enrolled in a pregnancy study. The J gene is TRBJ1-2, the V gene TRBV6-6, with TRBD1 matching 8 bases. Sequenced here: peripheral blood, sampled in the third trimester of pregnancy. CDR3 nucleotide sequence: TGTGCCAGCAGCCCCACCCCCCAGGGGGCCAGCTATGGCTACACCTTC. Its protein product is CASSPTPQGASYGYTF.